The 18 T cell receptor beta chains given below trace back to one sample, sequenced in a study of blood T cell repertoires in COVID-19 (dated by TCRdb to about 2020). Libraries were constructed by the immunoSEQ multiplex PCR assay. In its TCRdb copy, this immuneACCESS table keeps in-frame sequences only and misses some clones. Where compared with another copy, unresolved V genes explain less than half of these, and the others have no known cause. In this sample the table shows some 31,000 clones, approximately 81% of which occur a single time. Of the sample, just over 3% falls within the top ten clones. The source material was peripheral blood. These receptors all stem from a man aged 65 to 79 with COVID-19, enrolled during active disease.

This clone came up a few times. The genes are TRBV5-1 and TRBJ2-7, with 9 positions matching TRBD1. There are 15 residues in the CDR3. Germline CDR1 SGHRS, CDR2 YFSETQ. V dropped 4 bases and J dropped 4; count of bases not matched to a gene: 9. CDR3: CASSIRTGASYEQYF. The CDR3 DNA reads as TGCGCCAGCAGCATCAGGACAGGGGCCTCTTACGAGCAGTACTTC.

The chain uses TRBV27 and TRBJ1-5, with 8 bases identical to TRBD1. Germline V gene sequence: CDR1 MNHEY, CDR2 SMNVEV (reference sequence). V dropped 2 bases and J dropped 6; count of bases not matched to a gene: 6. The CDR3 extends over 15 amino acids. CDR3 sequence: CASSLQGARGQPQHF. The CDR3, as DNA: TGTGCCAGCAGTTTACAGGGGGCCCGCGGTCAGCCCCAGCATTTT.

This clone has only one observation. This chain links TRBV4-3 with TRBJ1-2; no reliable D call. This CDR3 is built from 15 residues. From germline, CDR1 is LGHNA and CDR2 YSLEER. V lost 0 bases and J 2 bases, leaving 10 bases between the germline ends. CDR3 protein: CASSQDRQANYGYTF. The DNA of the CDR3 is TGCGCCAGCAGCCAAGATCGGCAGGCCAACTATGGCTACACCTTC.

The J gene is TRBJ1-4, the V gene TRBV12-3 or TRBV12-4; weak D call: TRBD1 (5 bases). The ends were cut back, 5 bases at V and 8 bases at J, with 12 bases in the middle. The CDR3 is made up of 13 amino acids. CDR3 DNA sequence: TGTGCCAGCAGTCAGGGTGTGCGGGAAAAACTGTTTTTT. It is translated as CASSQGVREKLFF.

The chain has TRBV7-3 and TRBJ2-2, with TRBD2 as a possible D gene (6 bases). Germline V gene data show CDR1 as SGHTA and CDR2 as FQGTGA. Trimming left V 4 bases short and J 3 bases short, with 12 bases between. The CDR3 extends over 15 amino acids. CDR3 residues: CASSSTGTHTGELFF. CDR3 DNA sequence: TGTGCCAGCAGCTCCACCGGGACTCACACCGGGGAGCTGTTTTTT. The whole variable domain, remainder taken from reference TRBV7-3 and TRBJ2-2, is GAGVSQTPSNKVTEKGKYVELRCDPISGHTALYWYRQSLGQGPEFLIYFQGTGAADDSGLPNDRFFAVRPEGSVSTLKIQRTERGDSAVYLCASSSTGTHTGELFFGEGSRLTVL.

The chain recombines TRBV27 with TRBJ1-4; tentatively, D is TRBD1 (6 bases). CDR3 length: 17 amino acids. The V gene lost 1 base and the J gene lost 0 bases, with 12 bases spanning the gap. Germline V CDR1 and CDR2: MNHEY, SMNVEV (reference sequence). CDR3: CASSLLGGRATNEKLFF. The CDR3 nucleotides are TGTGCCAGCAGTTTATTGGGGGGGCGGGCAACTAATGAAAAACTGTTTTTT.

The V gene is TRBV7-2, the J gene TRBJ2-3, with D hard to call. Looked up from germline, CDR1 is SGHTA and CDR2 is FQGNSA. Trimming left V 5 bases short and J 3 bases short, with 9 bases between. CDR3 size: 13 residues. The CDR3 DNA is TGTGCCAGCAGCCAAGCCTGGACAGATACGCAGTATTTT. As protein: CASSQAWTDTQYF. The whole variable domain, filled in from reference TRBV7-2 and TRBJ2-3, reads GAGVSQSPSNKVTEKGKDVELRCDPISGHTALYWYRQSLGQGLEFLIYFQGNSAPDKSGLPSDRFSAERTGGSVSTLTIQRTQQEDSAVYLCASSQAWTDTQYFGPGTRLTVL.

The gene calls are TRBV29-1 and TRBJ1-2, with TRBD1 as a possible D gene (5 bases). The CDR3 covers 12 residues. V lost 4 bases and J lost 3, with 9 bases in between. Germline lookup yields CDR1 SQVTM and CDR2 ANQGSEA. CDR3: CSVAQGYYGYTF. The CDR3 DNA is TGCAGCGTTGCGCAGGGCTACTATGGCTACACCTTC. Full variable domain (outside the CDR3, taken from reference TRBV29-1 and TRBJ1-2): SAVISQKPSRDICQRGTSLTIQCQVDSQVTMMFWYRQQPGQSLTLIATANQGSEATYESGFVIDKFPISRPNLTFSTLTVSNMSPEDSSIYLCSVAQGYYGYTFGSGTRLTVV.

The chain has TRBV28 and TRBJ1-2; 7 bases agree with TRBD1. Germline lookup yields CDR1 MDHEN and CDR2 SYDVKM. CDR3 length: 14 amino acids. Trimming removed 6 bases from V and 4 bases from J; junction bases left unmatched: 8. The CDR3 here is CASSPGGRGYGYTF. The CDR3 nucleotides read TGTGCCAGCAGCCCAGGGGGGCGGGGCTATGGCTACACCTTC.

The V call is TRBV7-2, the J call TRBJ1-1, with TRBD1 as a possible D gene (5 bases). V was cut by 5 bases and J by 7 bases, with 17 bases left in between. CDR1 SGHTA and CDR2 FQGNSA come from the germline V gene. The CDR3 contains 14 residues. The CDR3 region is CASSPNFDSIEAFF. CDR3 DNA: TGTGCCAGCAGCCCCAACTTTGACAGCATTGAAGCTTTCTTT.

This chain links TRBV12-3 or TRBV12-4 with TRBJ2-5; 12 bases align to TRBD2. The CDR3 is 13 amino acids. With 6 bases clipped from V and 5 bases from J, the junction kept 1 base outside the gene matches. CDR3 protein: CASRLAGGETQYF. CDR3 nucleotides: TGTGCCAGCAGACTAGCGGGAGGTGAGACCCAGTACTTC.

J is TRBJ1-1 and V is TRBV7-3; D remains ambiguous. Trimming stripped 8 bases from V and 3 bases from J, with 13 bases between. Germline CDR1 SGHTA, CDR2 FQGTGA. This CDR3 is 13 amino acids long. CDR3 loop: CASSRGSDTEAFF. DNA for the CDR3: TGTGCCAGCTCCCGGGGATCGGACACTGAAGCTTTCTTT.

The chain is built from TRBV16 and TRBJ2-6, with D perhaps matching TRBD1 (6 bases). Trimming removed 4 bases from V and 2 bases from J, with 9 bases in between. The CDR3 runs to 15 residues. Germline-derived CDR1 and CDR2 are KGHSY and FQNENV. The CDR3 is CASSPTGTGANVLTF. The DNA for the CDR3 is TGTGCCAGCAGCCCCACAGGGACTGGGGCCAACGTCCTGACTTTC.

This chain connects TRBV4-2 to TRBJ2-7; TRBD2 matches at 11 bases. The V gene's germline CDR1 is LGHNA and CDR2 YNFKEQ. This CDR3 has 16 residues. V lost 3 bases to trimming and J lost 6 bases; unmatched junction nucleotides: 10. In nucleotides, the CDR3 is TGTGCCAGCAGCCAGGGGCTACTAGCGGGAGCTGTCGAGCAGTACTTC. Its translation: CASSQGLLAGAVEQYF.

The CDR3 sequence is CASSVSGVSNEQFF. The CDR3 DNA reads as TGTGCCAGCAGCGTAAGTGGAGTTAGTAATGAGCAGTTCTTC. The chain recombines TRBV7-6 with TRBJ2-1; D gene unclear. V was trimmed by 5 bases and J by 7 bases, leaving 15 bases between them. Germline V lookup: CDR1 SGHVS, CDR2 FNYEAQ. This CDR3 contains 14 residues.

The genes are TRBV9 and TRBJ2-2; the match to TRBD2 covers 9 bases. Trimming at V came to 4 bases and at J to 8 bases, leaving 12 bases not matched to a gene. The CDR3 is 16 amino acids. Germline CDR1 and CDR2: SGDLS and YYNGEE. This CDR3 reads CASSPRGSGSLGELFF. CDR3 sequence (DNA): TGTGCCAGCAGCCCCCGAGGTAGCGGGAGCCTTGGGGAGCTGTTTTTT. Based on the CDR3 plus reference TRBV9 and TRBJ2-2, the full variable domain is DSGVTQTPKHLITATGQRVTLRCSPRSGDLSVYWYQQSLDQGLQFLIQYYNGEERAKGNILERFSAQQFPDLHSELNLSSLELGDSALYFCASSPRGSGSLGELFFGEGSRLTVL.

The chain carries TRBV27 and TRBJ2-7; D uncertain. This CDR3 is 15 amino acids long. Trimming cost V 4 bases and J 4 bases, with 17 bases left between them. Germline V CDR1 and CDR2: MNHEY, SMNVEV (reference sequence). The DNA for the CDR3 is TGTGCCAGCAGTTACACAGCTGTAAGTGGATACGAGCAGTACTTC. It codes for CASSYTAVSGYEQYF.

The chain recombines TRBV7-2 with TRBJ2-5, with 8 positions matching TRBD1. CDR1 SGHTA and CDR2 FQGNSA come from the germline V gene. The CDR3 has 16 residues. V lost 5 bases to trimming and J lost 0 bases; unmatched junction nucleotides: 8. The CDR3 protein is CASSIGQGGYQETQYF. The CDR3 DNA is TGTGCCAGCAGCATCGGACAGGGCGGGTACCAAGAGACCCAGTACTTC.